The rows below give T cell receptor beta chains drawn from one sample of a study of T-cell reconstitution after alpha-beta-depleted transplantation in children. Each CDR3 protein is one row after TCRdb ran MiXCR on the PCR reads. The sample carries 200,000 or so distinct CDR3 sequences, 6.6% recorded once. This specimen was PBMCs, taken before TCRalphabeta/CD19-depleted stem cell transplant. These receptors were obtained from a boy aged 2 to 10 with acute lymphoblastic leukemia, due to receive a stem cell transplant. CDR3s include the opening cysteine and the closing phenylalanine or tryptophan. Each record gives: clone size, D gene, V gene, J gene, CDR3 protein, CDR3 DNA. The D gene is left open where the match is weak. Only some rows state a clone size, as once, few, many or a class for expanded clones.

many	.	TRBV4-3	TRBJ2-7	CASSQEPGYEQYF	TGCGCCAGCAGCCAAGAGCCGGGGTACGAGCAGTACTTC
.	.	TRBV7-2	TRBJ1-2	CASSLSQGFRGYTF	TGTGCCAGCAGCTTAAGTCAGGGATTCCGTGGCTACACCTTC
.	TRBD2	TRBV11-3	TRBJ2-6	CASSPASGWANVLTF	TGTGCCAGCAGCCCAGCTAGCGGCTGGGCCAACGTCCTGACTTTC
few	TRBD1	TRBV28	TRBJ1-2	CASSVNRGGGSNGYTF	TGTGCCAGCAGTGTCAACAGGGGAGGTGGGTCTAATGGCTACACCTTC
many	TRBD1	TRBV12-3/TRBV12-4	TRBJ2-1	CASSFTHRGYNEQFF	TGTGCCAGCAGTTTTACACACAGGGGCTACAATGAGCAGTTCTTC
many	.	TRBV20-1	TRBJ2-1	CSALGTSMGEQFF	TGCAGTGCTCTCGGGACGAGCATGGGTGAGCAGTTCTTC
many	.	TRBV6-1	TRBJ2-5	CASSEQGSETQYF	TGTGCCAGCAGTGAACAGGGGTCCGAGACCCAGTACTTC
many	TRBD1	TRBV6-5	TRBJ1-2	CASPPGQRTLFNYGYTF	TGTGCCAGCCCCCCGGGACAGCGAACCCTTTTTAACTATGGCTACACCTTC
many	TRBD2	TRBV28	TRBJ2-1	CASSQTSLSSYNEQFF	TGTGCCAGCAGCCAGACTAGCCTGAGCTCCTACAATGAGCAGTTCTTC
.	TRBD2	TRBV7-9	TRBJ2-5	CASSLVLGAGAQYF	TGTGCCAGCAGCTTAGTTTTGGGAGCGGGGGCCCAGTACTTC
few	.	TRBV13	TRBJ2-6	CASSRLVSGANVLTF	TGTGCCAGCAGCCGCCTTGTCTCTGGGGCCAACGTCCTGACTTTC
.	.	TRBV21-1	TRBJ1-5	CASSKLGCGLSNQPQHF	TGTGCCAGCAGCAAATTAGGATGCGGGCTTAGCAATCAGCCCCAGCATTTT
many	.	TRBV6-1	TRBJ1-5	CASIGQTNSNQPQHF	TGTGCCAGCATCGGCCAGACGAATAGCAATCAGCCCCAGCATTTT
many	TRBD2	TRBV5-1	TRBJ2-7	CASSLETSGKTYEQYF	TGCGCCAGCAGCTTGGAGACTAGCGGGAAAACCTACGAGCAGTACTTC
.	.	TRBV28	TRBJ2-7	CASSLGRGRYDEQYF	TGTGCCAGCAGTTTAGGGAGGGGGCGGTATGACGAGCAGTACTTC
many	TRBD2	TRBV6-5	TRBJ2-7	CASSYPGLAGEYEQYF	TGTGCCAGCAGTTACCCGGGACTAGCGGGAGAATACGAGCAGTACTTC
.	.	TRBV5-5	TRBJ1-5	CASSEQGVSQPQHF	TGTGCCAGCAGCGAACAGGGAGTAAGTCAGCCCCAGCATTTT
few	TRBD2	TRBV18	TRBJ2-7	CASSPMAGTGGYEQYF	TGTGCCAGCTCACCTATGGCGGGTACGGGGGGATACGAACAGTACTTC
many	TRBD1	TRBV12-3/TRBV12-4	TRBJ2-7	CASSKGATYGEQYF	TGTGCCAGCAGTAAGGGGGCCACTTATGGAGAGCAGTACTTC
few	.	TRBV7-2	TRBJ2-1	CASSLGGGFGNEQFF	TGTGCCAGCAGCTTAGGGGGGGGCTTTGGGAATGAGCAGTTCTTC
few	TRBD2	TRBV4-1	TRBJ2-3	CASSQEGSGGAFIDTQYF	TGCGCCAGCAGCCAAGAGGGGAGCGGGGGGGCCTTTATAGATACGCAGTATTTT
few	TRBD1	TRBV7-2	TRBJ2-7	CASSLAGTEGAYEQYF	TGTGCCAGCAGCTTAGCTGGGACAGAGGGGGCCTACGAGCAGTACTTC
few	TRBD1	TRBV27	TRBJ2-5	CASSKVWTGGAETQYF	TGTGCCAGCAGCAAAGTCTGGACAGGGGGCGCAGAGACCCAGTACTTC
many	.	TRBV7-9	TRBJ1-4	CASSLAEEKLFF	TGTGCCAGCAGCTTAGCGGAAGAAAAACTGTTTTTT
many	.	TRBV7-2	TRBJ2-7	CASSLGLSGEQYF	TGTGCCAGCAGCTTAGGTCTCTCCGGCGAGCAGTACTTC
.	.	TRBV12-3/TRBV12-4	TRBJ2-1	CASSLGQANNERFF	TGTGCCAGCAGTTTAGGCCAGGCAAACAATGAGCGGTTCTTC
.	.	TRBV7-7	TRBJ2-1	CASGPRPGNEQFF	TGTGCTAGCGGTCCTCGCCCGGGCAATGAGCAGTTCTTC
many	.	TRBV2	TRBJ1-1	CASRGAGRQTEAFF	TGTGCCAGCAGGGGGGCCGGCCGTCAGACTGAAGCTTTCTTT